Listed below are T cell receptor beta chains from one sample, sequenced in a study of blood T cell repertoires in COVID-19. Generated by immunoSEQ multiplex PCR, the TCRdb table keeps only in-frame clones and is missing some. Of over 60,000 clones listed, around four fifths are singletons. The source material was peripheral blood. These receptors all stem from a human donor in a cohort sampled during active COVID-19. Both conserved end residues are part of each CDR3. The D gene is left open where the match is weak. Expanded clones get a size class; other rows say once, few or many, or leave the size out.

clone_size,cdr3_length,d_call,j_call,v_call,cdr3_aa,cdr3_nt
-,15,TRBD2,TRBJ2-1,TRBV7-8,CASSSGLAENNEQFF,TGTGCCAGCAGCTCTGGACTAGCGGAAAACAATGAGCAGTTCTTC
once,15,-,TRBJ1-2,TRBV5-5,CASSRERGNYYGYTF,TGTGCCAGCAGTCGGGAAAGAGGGAATTACTATGGCTACACCTTC
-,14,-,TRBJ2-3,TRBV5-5,CASSYDRPTDTQYF,TGTGCCAGCAGCTACGACAGGCCGACAGATACGCAGTATTTT
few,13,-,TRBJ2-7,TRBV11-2,CASSTREEHEQYF,TGTGCCAGCAGTACCAGGGAAGAACACGAGCAGTACTTC
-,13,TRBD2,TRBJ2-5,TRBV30,CAWRRGVGETQYF,TGTGCCTGGAGACGGGGGGTTGGAGAGACCCAGTACTTC
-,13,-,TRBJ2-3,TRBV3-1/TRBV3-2,CASSRRGADTQYF,TGTGCCAGCAGTAGACGGGGAGCAGATACGCAGTATTTT
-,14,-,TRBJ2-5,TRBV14,CASSHPTVLETQYF,TGTGCCAGCAGCCATCCGACAGTCTTGGAGACCCAGTACTTC
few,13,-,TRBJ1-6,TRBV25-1,CASSELGGTPLHF,TGTGCCAGCAGTGAGCTTGGCGGAACGCCCCTCCACTTT
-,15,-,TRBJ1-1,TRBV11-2,CASSLGRRVNTEAFF,TGTGCCAGCAGCTTAGGACGGAGGGTGAACACTGAAGCTTTCTTT
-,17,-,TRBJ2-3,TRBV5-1,CASSLGDSQGRTDTQYF,TGCGCCAGCAGCTTAGGGGACTCACAGGGGAGGACAGATACGCAGTATTTT
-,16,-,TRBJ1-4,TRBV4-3,CASSQDLQGGNEKLFF,TGCGCCAGCAGCCAAGATCTACAGGGTGGAAATGAAAAACTGTTTTTT
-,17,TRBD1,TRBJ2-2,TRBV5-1,CASSLGTGGANTGELFF,TGCGCCAGCAGCTTGGGGACAGGGGGCGCGAACACCGGGGAGCTGTTTTTT
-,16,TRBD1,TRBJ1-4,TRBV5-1,CASSYLGQPTAEKLFF,TGCGCCAGCAGCTACCTGGGACAGCCAACTGCCGAAAAACTGTTTTTT